One and the same sample provided the 3 T cell receptor beta chains below, sequenced in a study of T-cell reconstitution after alpha-beta-depleted transplantation in children. The TCRbeta library incorporated unique molecular identifiers. A single record per CDR3 protein comes from TCRdb applying MiXCR to the PCR reads. Counted here are about 980,000 distinct CDR3 sequences, around 30% occurring once; the ten biggest clones make up under 30%. The starting material was PBMCs, mostly from graft donor cells, obtained 360 days after TCRalphabeta/CD19-depleted stem cell transplant. These receptors all come from a boy under two years old who had a stem cell transplant for SCID, so the T cells may come from the graft donor.

There are a few counts of this clonotype. The chain joins TRBV4-3 to TRBJ1-6; D gene ambiguous. This CDR3 spans 14 amino acids. Germline values: CDR1 LGHNA, CDR2 YSLEER. V lost 3 bases and J 5 bases, leaving 8 bases between the germline ends. CDR3: CASSHRINNSPLHF. The CDR3 region has the DNA TGCGCCAGCAGCCATAGGATCAATAATTCACCCCTCCACTTT.

The chain is built from TRBV20-1 and TRBJ2-7; a weak D match, TRBD2 (7 bases). V lost 6 bases and J 7 bases, leaving 19 bases between the germline ends. The CDR3 sequence is 13 residues long. Germline CDR1 and CDR2: DFQATT and SNEGSKA (reference sequence). The CDR3 DNA reads as TGCAGTGCAGGGGGGGCCCCAAGAGGGGAGCAGTACTTC. Its translation is CSAGGAPRGEQYF.

The sample holds a few counts of this clonotype. J is TRBJ1-2 and V is TRBV10-3; possible D gene TRBD1, 6 bases. The length of the CDR3 is 15 residues. Deletions cut 3 bases from V and 1 base from J, with 12 bases between. The germline V gene encodes CDR1 ENHRY and CDR2 SYGVKD. DNA for the CDR3: TGTGCCATCAGTGATCGGACAGATATTAACTATGGCTACACCTTC. Its translation is CAISDRTDINYGYTF.